At least ten counts were recorded for the clone carrying this TCR beta chain. Its antigen is still unknown. The related graft donor's blood sample was taken on the day of bone marrow donation. The entry originates in a study of T cells after posttransplantation cyclophosphamide. This CDR3 contains 15 residues. Germline V gene sequence: CDR1 SGDLS, CDR2 YYNGEE. Deletions cut 4 bases from V and 5 bases from J, with 18 bases between. Study-wide results and limits: Recipient CMV seropositivity and CMV reactivation strongly tracked TRB clonality. Blood and skin or GI T cell repertoires showed limited TRB overlap.

Here immunoSEQ multiplex PCR was the method, and the copy in TCRdb shows in-frame clones only, minus some. The repertoire consists of tens of thousands of clones, none detected only once. This receptor was taken from a man aged 45 to 65 in good health, CMV-negative, and a related stem cell transplant donor. The material sequenced was PBMCs. The chain is built from TRBV9 and TRBJ1-1, with unresolved D. The CDR3 reads CASSPPAGSWTEAFF. The CDR3 DNA sequence: TGTGCCAGCAGCCCGCCCGCGGGGTCTTGGACTGAAGCTTTCTTT.